This record looks at one T cell receptor (beta chain) sequence and its context. The antigen is undetermined. Run at survey level, the immunoSEQ assay was version v3.0. Sequencing used immunoSEQ multiplex PCR; TCRdb keeps in-frame clones, though not all of them. The data contain 15,000 or so clones, 70% to 90% of them singletons. Germline V gives CDR1 MNHEY, CDR2 SVGAGI. This CDR3 contains 13 residues. V lost 8 bases and J 4 bases, leaving 14 bases between the germline ends. This record belongs to a study of long-term antiretroviral therapy in people with HIV. Study-level points and caveats: Diversity measured after ART increased yet remained under transplant donor controls. Within the repertoire, clones expanded before ART were dominant at all time points.

V is TRBV6-5 and J is TRBJ1-1; a possible D gene is TRBD1 (6 bases). The specimen was unsorted PBMCs, collected 6.2 years after starting antiretroviral therapy. The source of this sequence is a man aged 35 to 55 with HIV. The CDR3 DNA reads TGTGCCAGCTGTACAGGGCTGGGCACTGAAGCTTTCTTT. This encodes CASCTGLGTEAFF.